The 28 T cell receptor beta chains in this list originate from one sample, sequenced in a study of shared clonotypes between healthy human individuals. Assay used: immunoSEQ multiplex PCR; TCRdb lists only in-frame clones, some missing. The repertoire holds around 2.5 million clones, with roughly 93% as singletons. Source material: naive CD4+ T cells from PBMCs. The subset here: CD45RA+ positively selected. The origin of the receptors is a man between 18 and 35 years old in good health. Some clones in this sample may be carry-over from other donors' samples.

V usage is TRBV28 and J usage is TRBJ1-5; D unresolved. This CDR3 is built from 17 residues. Germline loops: CDR1 MDHEN, CDR2 SYDVKM. The V end lost 3 bases, the J end lost 5 bases, and 20 bases lay between the germline ends. CDR3 sequence: CASSFPPRAHPYQPQHF. The CDR3 region has the DNA TGTGCCAGCAGTTTTCCCCCCCGCGCGCACCCCTATCAGCCCCAGCATTTT.

This rearrangement joins TRBV10-1 to TRBJ2-1, with D perhaps given as TRBD1 or TRBD2 (5 bases each). Germline V CDR1 and CDR2: WNHNN, SYGVQD (reference sequence). The CDR3 spans 21 residues. Trimming stripped 2 bases from V and 5 bases from J, with 31 bases between. CDR3 DNA sequence: TGCGCCAGCAGTGAGGTCGGGGCTCCCTCCCTCTTTCTCCCGAAACACAATGAGCAGTTCTTC. It specifies CASSEVGAPSLFLPKHNEQFF.

This chain links TRBV7-9 with TRBJ1-5; no clear D gene. Germline CDR1 is SEHNR and CDR2 is FQNEAQ (reference sequence). V dropped 5 bases and J dropped 4 bases, with 3 bases sitting between them. This CDR3 is 11 amino acids long. CDR3 sequence: CASSDNQPQHF. For the CDR3, the DNA is TGTGCCAGCAGCGATAATCAGCCCCAGCATTTT.

This clone appeared a single time. The chain employs TRBV7-9 and TRBJ2-7, with 7 bases aligning to TRBD1. Germline V gives CDR1 SEHNR, CDR2 FQNEAQ (reference sequence). V dropped 5 bases and J dropped 5; count of bases not matched to a gene: 15. The CDR3 is 16 amino acids. CDR3 in DNA: TGTGCCAGCAGCAAAGCGCCCGACAGGGCGAAGGACGAGCAGTACTTC. The encoded protein is CASSKAPDRAKDEQYF.

The V and J genes are TRBV10-2 and TRBJ1-2; weak D call: TRBD1 (5 bases). The CDR3 contains 13 residues. Looked up from germline, CDR1 is WSHSY and CDR2 is SAAADI. Trimming stripped 6 bases from V and 2 bases from J, with 10 bases between. CDR3 in DNA: TGCGCCAGCAGCGTCAGGGAGAACTATGGCTACACCTTC. Protein: CASSVRENYGYTF.

V is TRBV14 and J is TRBJ1-1; D is unclear. Germline CDR1 and CDR2: SGHDN and FVKESK. CDR3 length: 17 amino acids. The V and J ends lost 2 bases and 3 bases respectively, with 19 bases between them. CDR3 sequence: CASSQHRQARRDTEAFF. The DNA of the CDR3 is TGTGCCAGCAGCCAACACCGTCAAGCGAGGAGGGACACTGAAGCTTTCTTT.

The chain has TRBV10-2 and TRBJ2-7; D call uncertain. From germline, CDR1 is WSHSY and CDR2 SAAADI. Trimming took 10 bases from V and 4 from J, leaving 11 bases between them. The CDR3 consists of 11 residues. CDR3 sequence: CATSPAYEQYF. The CDR3 DNA reads TGCGCCACCTCCCCAGCGTACGAGCAGTACTTC.

The gene calls are TRBV11-3 and TRBJ2-3; 10 positions agree with TRBD1. Looked up from germline, CDR1 is SGHNT and CDR2 is YENEEA. The CDR3 covers 15 residues. Unmatched junction bases numbered 5, after V lost 5 bases and J lost 3 bases. This CDR3 is CASSQTGGRTDTQYF. DNA for the CDR3: TGTGCCAGCAGCCAGACAGGGGGCAGGACAGATACGCAGTATTTT. Full variable domain (rest looked up from reference TRBV11-3 and TRBJ2-3): EAGVVQSPRYKIIEKKQPVAFWCNPISGHNTLYWYLQNLGQGPELLIRYENEEAVDDSQLPKDRFSAERLKGVDSTLKIQPAELGDSAVYLCASSQTGGRTDTQYFGPGTRLTVL.

The V call is TRBV30, the J call TRBJ1-5, with D possibly TRBD1 on 5 matching bases. V gave up 3 bases and J gave up 5 bases, with 11 bases separating them. Germline V gene sequence: CDR1 GTSNPN, CDR2 SVGIG (reference sequence). The CDR3 length is 13 residues. Here the CDR3 reads CAWSRRDDQPQHF. CDR3 nucleotide sequence: TGTGCCTGGAGCCGCAGGGACGATCAGCCCCAGCATTTT.

V is TRBV9 and J is TRBJ1-5, with 9 positions matching TRBD1. V dropped 6 bases and J dropped 2; count of bases not matched to a gene: 6. CDR3 size: 15 residues. Germline CDR1 SGDLS, CDR2 YYNGEE. CDR3 sequence (DNA): TGTGCCAGCAACTACAGGGGGCAGGGCAATCAGCCCCAGCATTTT. Translation: CASNYRGQGNQPQHF.

The chain recombines TRBV7-2 with TRBJ2-1; 9 bases agree with TRBD2. The length of the CDR3 is 15 residues. V dropped 5 bases and J dropped 3; count of bases not matched to a gene: 5. Germline loops: CDR1 SGHTA, CDR2 FQGNSA. The chain's CDR3 is CASSPLSGGYNEQFF. CDR3 sequence (DNA): TGTGCCAGCAGCCCTCTTAGCGGGGGCTACAATGAGCAGTTCTTC.

The chain carries TRBV5-1 and TRBJ1-1, with TRBD1 matching over 12 bases. Germline-derived CDR1 and CDR2 are SGHRS and YFSETQ. Trimming cost V 1 base and J 3 bases; bases outside gene matches: 10. The CDR3 spans 18 residues. In DNA, the CDR3 is TGCGCCAGCAGCTTGCGAGGGACAGGGGGCAAGTTAGACACTGAAGCTTTCTTT. Translated, it gives CASSLRGTGGKLDTEAFF. The full variable domain, its missing parts supplied by reference TRBV5-1 and TRBJ1-1, is KAGVTQTPRYLIKTRGQQVTLSCSPISGHRSVSWYQQTPGQGLQFLFEYFSETQRNKGNFPGRFSGRQFSNSRSEMNVSTLELGDSALYLCASSLRGTGGKLDTEAFFGQGTRLTVV.

About this clone: This same CDR3 is encoded by further DNA sequences in the sample. V and J are TRBV19 and TRBJ1-5, with a possible D match to TRBD1 (5 bases). V lost 3 bases and J 0 bases, leaving 9 bases between the germline ends. This CDR3 spans 15 amino acids. Germline-derived CDR1 and CDR2 are LNHDA and SQIVND (reference sequence). CDR3 nucleotides: TGTGCCAGTAGTATGGGGGGATATAGCAATCAGCCCCAGCATTTT. Protein product: CASSMGGYSNQPQHF.

The chain carries TRBV4-3 and TRBJ2-5, with TRBD1 identical over 12 bases. This CDR3 contains 18 residues. Trimming took 2 bases from V and 5 from J; bases not matched to a gene: 12. The V gene's germline CDR1 is LGHNA and CDR2 YSLEER. Written as DNA, the CDR3 is TGCGCCAGCAGCCAAAACCTCGGGGGACAGGGGGCACGGGAGACCCAGTACTTC. This gives the protein CASSQNLGGQGARETQYF.

This rearrangement joins TRBV28 to TRBJ2-7, with 8 bases fitting TRBD2. Looked up from germline, CDR1 is MDHEN and CDR2 is SYDVKM. V shed 3 bases and J 5 bases; nucleotides not matched to a gene: 9. The CDR3 is 15 amino acids. CDR3 protein: CASSFGVAGSNEQYF. CDR3 coding DNA: TGTGCCAGCAGTTTTGGGGTAGCGGGATCGAACGAGCAGTACTTC.

This chain links TRBV18 with TRBJ2-1, with unresolved D. The germline V gene has CDR1 KGHSH and CDR2 LQKENI. The CDR3 totals 12 residues. V shed 6 bases and J shed 15 bases, with 18 bases lying between them. CDR3 sequence: CASSLDPEPPFF. The CDR3 DNA sequence: TGTGCCAGCTCCCTTGACCCCGAACCCCCGTTCTTC.

This chain joins TRBV19 and TRBJ2-7; 10 nucleotides match TRBD1. The CDR3 length is 15 residues. The germline CDR1 and CDR2 sequences are LNHDA and SQIVND (reference sequence). The V gene end was trimmed by 7 bases and the J gene end by 5 bases; junction bases not matched to a gene: 11. CDR3 residues: CASKKLGQGFNEQYF. CDR3 DNA: TGTGCCAGTAAGAAGCTGGGACAGGGGTTCAACGAGCAGTACTTC.

The V call is TRBV7-9, the J call TRBJ1-2, with 8 positions matching TRBD1. Looked up from germline, CDR1 is SEHNR and CDR2 is FQNEAQ (reference sequence). The CDR3 has 15 amino acids. With 5 bases clipped from V and 9 bases from J, the junction kept 14 bases outside the gene matches. The CDR3 sequence is CASSPWVPGQERYTF. CDR3 bases: TGTGCCAGCAGCCCATGGGTTCCGGGACAGGAACGCTACACCTTC.

This chain joins TRBV10-3 and TRBJ2-2; a possible D gene is TRBD2 (5 bases). This CDR3 is 15 amino acids long. Germline loops: CDR1 ENHRY, CDR2 SYGVKD. Trimming took 6 bases from V and 1 from J, leaving 12 bases between them. As DNA, the CDR3 is TGTGCCATCAGCCGGAGCGGTCGGAACACCGGGGAGCTGTTTTTT. This sequence encodes CAISRSGRNTGELFF.

As regards this clone: The same CDR3 arises from other DNA sequences in this sample as well. The V gene is TRBV19, the J gene TRBJ1-1; 7 nucleotides line up with TRBD1. Germline V gives CDR1 LNHDA, CDR2 SQIVND (reference sequence). The CDR3 totals 14 residues. V shed 8 bases and J 5 bases; nucleotides not matched to a gene: 11. As DNA, the CDR3 is TGTGCCAGTGGGCAGACAGGGCGAGGTACTGAAGCTTTCTTT. It yields the protein CASGQTGRGTEAFF.

The V and J genes are TRBV11-2 and TRBJ2-7; D is possibly TRBD1 (5 bases). The CDR3 is made up of 16 amino acids. Germline V lookup: CDR1 SGHAT, CDR2 FQNNGV. Trimming removed 0 bases from V and 6 bases from J, with 18 bases in between. The CDR3 loop reads CASSLDRGSSRGEQYF. CDR3 DNA: TGTGCCAGCAGCTTAGATCGTGGGTCTAGTAGGGGCGAGCAGTACTTC.

V and J are TRBV28 and TRBJ1-4, with D maybe TRBD1 (5 bases). The CDR3 has 15 amino acids. Germline lookup yields CDR1 MDHEN and CDR2 SYDVKM. Trimming removed 2 bases from V and 5 bases from J, with 12 bases in between. CDR3 sequence: CASSLRQGLNEKLFF. As DNA, the CDR3 is TGTGCCAGCAGTTTAAGGCAGGGTCTCAATGAAAAACTGTTTTTT.

This clone was recorded only once. This chain joins TRBV7-9 and TRBJ1-3; D might be TRBD1 (5 bases). Trimming took off 5 bases at V and 8 bases at J, with 22 bases between the two ends. CDR1 SEHNR and CDR2 FQNEAQ come from the germline V gene (reference sequence). CDR3 length: 16 residues. The CDR3 here is CASSIRDLIGGYTIYF. For the CDR3, the DNA is TGTGCCAGCAGCATCCGGGACCTTATTGGGGGATACACCATATATTTT.

The chain uses TRBV25-1 and TRBJ2-1; the D gene is possibly TRBD1 (5 bases). The germline V gene has CDR1 MGHDK and CDR2 SYGVNS. The CDR3 runs to 16 residues. V lost 8 bases and J 2 bases, leaving 19 bases between the germline ends. CDR3 in DNA: TGTGCCAGCTCGAACCTCGGCAGGGCCGCCTACAATGAGCAGTTCTTC. Protein product: CASSNLGRAAYNEQFF.

V usage is TRBV5-1 and J usage is TRBJ2-7; tentatively, D is TRBD2 (6 bases). The CDR3 has 15 residues. Trimming stripped 0 bases from V and 3 bases from J, with 13 bases between. Germline V lookup: CDR1 SGHRS, CDR2 YFSETQ. The CDR3 loop reads CASSLVGTGVYEQYF. The CDR3 region has the DNA TGCGCCAGCAGCTTGGTGGGCACGGGGGTCTACGAGCAGTACTTC.

The rearrangement links TRBV7-3 to TRBJ2-5, with TRBD2 matching 14 bases. V lost 5 bases to trimming and J lost 3 bases; unmatched junction nucleotides: 14. The CDR3 consists of 19 residues. From germline, CDR1 is SGHTA and CDR2 FQGTGA. The CDR3 loop reads CASSPRGGLAGVWEETQYF. The CDR3 nucleotides read TGTGCCAGCAGCCCCCGTGGGGGACTAGCGGGAGTTTGGGAAGAGACCCAGTACTTC.

The chain employs TRBV27 and TRBJ2-7; D gene unclear. The CDR3 runs 13 residues. Between the trimmed V and J ends, which lost 7 bases and 3 bases, there was a span of 13 bases. Germline assignment: CDR1 MNHEY and CDR2 SMNVEV (reference sequence). The CDR3 DNA reads TGTGCCAGCATGTTACAGATGTTCTACGAGCAGTACTTC. The encoded protein is CASMLQMFYEQYF.

The chain combines TRBV19 with TRBJ2-5, with 13 bases fitting TRBD2. Germline V gives CDR1 LNHDA, CDR2 SQIVND (reference sequence). This CDR3 spans 19 amino acids. With 4 bases clipped from V and 1 base from J, the junction kept 12 bases outside the gene matches. This CDR3 reads CASSRKGTSGTATQETQYF. The CDR3 nucleotides are TGTGCCAGTAGTAGAAAGGGGACTAGCGGGACGGCTACCCAAGAGACCCAGTACTTC.